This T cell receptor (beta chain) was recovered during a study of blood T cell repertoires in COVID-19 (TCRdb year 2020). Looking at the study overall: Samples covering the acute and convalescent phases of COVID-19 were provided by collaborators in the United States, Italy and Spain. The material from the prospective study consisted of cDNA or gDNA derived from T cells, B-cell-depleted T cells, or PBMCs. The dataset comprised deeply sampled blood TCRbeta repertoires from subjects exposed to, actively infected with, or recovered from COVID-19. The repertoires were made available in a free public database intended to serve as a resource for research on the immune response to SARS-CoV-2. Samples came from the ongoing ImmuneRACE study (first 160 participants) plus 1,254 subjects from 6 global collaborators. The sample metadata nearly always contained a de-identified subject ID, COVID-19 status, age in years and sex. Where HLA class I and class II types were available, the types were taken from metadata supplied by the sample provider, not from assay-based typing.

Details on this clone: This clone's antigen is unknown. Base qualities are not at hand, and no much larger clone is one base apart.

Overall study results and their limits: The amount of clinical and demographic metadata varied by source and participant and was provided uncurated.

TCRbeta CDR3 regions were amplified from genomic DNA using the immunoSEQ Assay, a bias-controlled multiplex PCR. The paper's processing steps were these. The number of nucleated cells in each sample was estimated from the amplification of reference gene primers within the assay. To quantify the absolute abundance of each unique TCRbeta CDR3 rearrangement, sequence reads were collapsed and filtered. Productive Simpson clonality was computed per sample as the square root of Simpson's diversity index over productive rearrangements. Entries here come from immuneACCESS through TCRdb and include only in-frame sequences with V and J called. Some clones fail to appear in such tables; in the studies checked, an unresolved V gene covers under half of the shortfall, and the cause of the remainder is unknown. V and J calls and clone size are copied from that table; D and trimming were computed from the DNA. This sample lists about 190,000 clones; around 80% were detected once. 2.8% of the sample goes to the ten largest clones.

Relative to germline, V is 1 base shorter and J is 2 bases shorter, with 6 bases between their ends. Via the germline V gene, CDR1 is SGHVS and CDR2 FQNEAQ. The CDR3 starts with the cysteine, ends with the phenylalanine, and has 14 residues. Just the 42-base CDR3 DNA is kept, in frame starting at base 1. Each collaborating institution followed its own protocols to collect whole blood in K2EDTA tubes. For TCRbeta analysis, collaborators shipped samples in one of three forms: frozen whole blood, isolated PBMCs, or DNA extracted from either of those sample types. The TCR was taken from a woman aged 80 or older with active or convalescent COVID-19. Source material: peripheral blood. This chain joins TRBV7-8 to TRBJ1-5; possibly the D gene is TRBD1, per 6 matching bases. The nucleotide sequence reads TGTGCCAGCAGCTTAGACAGGGGCAATCAGCCCCAGCATTTT. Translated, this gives CASSLDRGNQPQHF. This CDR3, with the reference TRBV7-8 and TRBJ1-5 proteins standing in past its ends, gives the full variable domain GAGVSQSPRYKVAKRGQDVALRCDPISGHVSLFWYQQALGQGPEFLTYFQNEAQLDKSGLPSDRFFAERPEGSVSTLKIQRTQQEDSAVYLCASSLDRGNQPQHFGDGTRLSIL.